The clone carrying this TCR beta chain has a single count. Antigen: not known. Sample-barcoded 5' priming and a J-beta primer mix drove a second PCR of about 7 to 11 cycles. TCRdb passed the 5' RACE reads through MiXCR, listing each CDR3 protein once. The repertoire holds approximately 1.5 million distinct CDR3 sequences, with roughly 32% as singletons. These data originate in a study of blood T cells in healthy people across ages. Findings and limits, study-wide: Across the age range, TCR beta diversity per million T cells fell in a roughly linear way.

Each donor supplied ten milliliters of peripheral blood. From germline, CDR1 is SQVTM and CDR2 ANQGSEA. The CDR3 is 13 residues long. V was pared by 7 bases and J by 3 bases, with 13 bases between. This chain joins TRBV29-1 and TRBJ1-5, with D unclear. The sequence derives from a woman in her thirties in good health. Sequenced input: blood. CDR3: CSAVGSVNQPQHF. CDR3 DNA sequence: TGCAGCGCCGTGGGCAGTGTCAATCAGCCCCAGCATTTT. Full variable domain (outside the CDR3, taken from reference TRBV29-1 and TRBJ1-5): SAVISQKPSRDICQRGTSLTIQCQVDSQVTMMFWYRQQPGQSLTLIATANQGSEATYESGFVIDKFPISRPNLTFSTLTVSNMSPEDSSIYLCSAVGSVNQPQHFGDGTRLSIL.